The 21 T cell receptor beta chains reported below all come from one sample, sequenced in a study of blood T cells in healthy people across ages (dated by TCRdb to the mid-2010s). Library prep was done by 5' RACE. The sample was run on an Illumina HiSeq 2500. A second about 7 to 12 cycle PCR used a sample-barcoded 5' primer and a J-beta primer mix. TCRdb redid the processing of the public reads, applying fastp at Q25 and MiXCR, and retained in-frame beta chains. Rows with one shared CDR3 protein collapse into an entry with the most common genes and DNA. Recorded for this sample are more than 1.4 million distinct CDR3 sequences; 40% to 50% of them occurred a single time. Jointly, the top ten make up 7.9% of the sample. What was sequenced was blood. The receptors were gathered from a woman between 18 and 30 years old in good health.

This chain links TRBV5-1 with TRBJ2-2; the D gene could be TRBD1 or TRBD2 (6 bases each). The V end lost 2 bases, the J end lost 3 bases, and 11 bases lay between the germline ends. Germline values: CDR1 SGHRS, CDR2 YFSETQ. This CDR3 is 15 amino acids long. CDR3 loop: CASSLGGPDTGELFF. The DNA for the CDR3 is TGCGCCAGCAGCTTAGGGGGGCCGGACACCGGGGAGCTGTTTTTT.

The gene calls are TRBV5-6 and TRBJ2-4, with TRBD2 matching over 7 bases. Germline-derived CDR1 and CDR2 are SGHDT and YYEEEE. V lost 0 bases to trimming and J lost 1 base; unmatched junction nucleotides: 1. The CDR3 loop spans 15 amino acids. CDR3: CASSLAGGAKNIQYF. In DNA form, the CDR3 reads TGTGCCAGCAGCTTGGCCGGGGGGGCCAAAAACATTCAGTACTTC.

This chain connects TRBV4-2 to TRBJ1-5; 9 bases align to TRBD1. The CDR3 is made up of 17 amino acids. Germline V lookup: CDR1 LGHNA, CDR2 YNFKEQ. With V trimmed by 2 bases and J by 0 bases, 5 bases remained unmatched. CDR3 in DNA: TGTGCCAGCAGCCAAAGGACAGGGGTCTATAGCAATCAGCCCCAGCATTTT. Its translation: CASSQRTGVYSNQPQHF.

This chain connects TRBV5-1 to TRBJ2-5; no clear D. Germline CDR1 is SGHRS and CDR2 is YFSETQ. This CDR3 comprises 15 residues. The ends were cut back, 0 bases at V and 7 bases at J, with 16 bases in the middle. The CDR3 reads CASSLGSLTDGTQYF. The CDR3 DNA reads TGCGCCAGCAGCTTGGGGTCCCTTACAGACGGGACCCAGTACTTC. Filled out from reference TRBV5-1 and TRBJ2-5, the complete variable domain reads KAGVTQTPRYLIKTRGQQVTLSCSPISGHRSVSWYQQTPGQGLQFLFEYFSETQRNKGNFPGRFSGRQFSNSRSEMNVSTLELGDSALYLCASSLGSLTDGTQYFGPGTRLLVL.

This chain uses TRBV6-6 with TRBJ1-1; weak D call: TRBD1 (6 bases). Germline V lookup: CDR1 MNHNY, CDR2 SVGAGI (reference sequence). V lost 8 bases and J lost 4, with 26 bases in between. This CDR3 comprises 17 residues. The CDR3 sequence: CASLYDRGHLVGTEAFF. CDR3 bases: TGTGCCAGCCTCTACGACCGGGGGCACTTAGTGGGCACTGAAGCTTTCTTT.

J is TRBJ2-7 and V is TRBV2; TRBD2 aligns across 9 bases. The DNA end is a closer match to TRBJ2-5, so the J assignment may be wrong. This CDR3 comprises 17 residues. CDR1 and CDR2 (germline): SNHLY, FYNNEI. The CDR3 spells CASSERVAGATEATQYF. The DNA for the CDR3 is TGTGCCAGCAGTGAAAGAGTAGCGGGGGCCACGGAGGCGACCCAGTACTTC.

In this sample, this clonotype turned up a few times. This chain links TRBV9 with TRBJ2-5; D possibly corresponds to TRBD2 (5 bases). The CDR3 loop spans 14 amino acids. The V end was cut by 4 bases, the J end by 2 bases, with 12 bases between. From germline, CDR1 is SGDLS and CDR2 YYNGEE. The CDR3 sequence is CASSSERRQETQYF. The CDR3 DNA reads as TGTGCCAGCAGCTCGGAGCGGAGGCAAGAGACCCAGTACTTC.

This sequence joins TRBV29-1 and TRBJ2-1; D remains ambiguous. Between the trimmed V and J ends, which lost 7 bases and 8 bases, there was a span of 12 bases. This CDR3 is built from 11 residues. Germline values: CDR1 SQVTM, CDR2 ANQGSEA. The chain's CDR3 is CSGGRDHEQFF. The CDR3 DNA follows: TGCAGCGGTGGCAGAGACCATGAGCAGTTCTTC.

This clonotype has just a few counts. The chain recombines TRBV7-9 with TRBJ2-7; 7 nucleotides match TRBD1. The J call is doubtful: the DNA matches TRBJ2-5 better. This CDR3 comprises 15 residues. The germline gives CDR1 SEHNR, CDR2 FQNEAQ (reference sequence). The CDR3 nucleotides read TGTGCCAGCAGTATTATAAGGGACAGCTCTAAGACCCAGTACTTC. Encoded protein: CASSIIRDSSKTQYF.

There are a few counts of this clonotype. The chain recombines TRBV10-3 with TRBJ2-7, with D tentatively TRBD2 (7 bases). Germline-derived CDR1 and CDR2 are ENHRY and SYGVKD. V shed 5 bases and J shed 6 bases, with 17 bases lying between them. The CDR3 extends over 14 amino acids. The CDR3 region is CAISRSEAGAEQYF. CDR3 nucleotide sequence: TGTGCCATCAGTCGTTCAGAGGCGGGGGCCGAGCAGTACTTC.

The table lists this clonotype with a few counts. This sequence joins TRBV5-1 and TRBJ2-3, with D possibly TRBD2 on 6 matching bases. CDR3 length: 15 amino acids. V lost 1 base and J lost 0, with 9 bases in between. CDR1 and CDR2 from the germline V gene are SGHRS and YFSETQ. The CDR3 sequence: CASSLFAGSTDTQYF. DNA for the CDR3: TGCGCCAGCAGCTTGTTCGCGGGAAGCACAGATACGCAGTATTTT. The full variable domain, in which reference TRBV5-1 and TRBJ2-3 provide the parts outside the CDR3, is KAGVTQTPRYLIKTRGQQVTLSCSPISGHRSVSWYQQTPGQGLQFLFEYFSETQRNKGNFPGRFSGRQFSNSRSEMNVSTLELGDSALYLCASSLFAGSTDTQYFGPGTRLTVL.

This clonotype was observed once. The chain recombines TRBV14 with TRBJ2-7; 8 bases agree with TRBD1. Germline CDR1 reads SGHDN; CDR2 reads FVKESK. V trimming: 3 bases; J trimming: 0 bases; junction bases outside the gene matches: 7. CDR3 length: 16 amino acids. The CDR3 spells CASSHQDRADSYEQYF. As DNA, the CDR3 is TGTGCCAGCAGCCACCAGGACAGGGCTGACTCCTACGAGCAGTACTTC.

This clonotype appeared many times. The chain recombines TRBV2 with TRBJ1-1, with TRBD1 identical over 11 bases. CDR3 size: 14 residues. The germline CDR1 and CDR2 sequences are SNHLY and FYNNEI. Germline trimming cut 7 bases from V and 5 bases from J; bases unmatched to any gene: 6. CDR3: CASTGQGAGTEAFF. CDR3 DNA sequence: TGTGCCAGCACTGGACAGGGGGCAGGAACTGAAGCTTTCTTT.

The CDR3 DNA is TGTGCCAGCAGTGAAGCGGGTTCGCTAGCGGGAGTGGGCTACGAGCAGTACTTC. It encodes CASSEAGSLAGVGYEQYF. This chain uses TRBV2 with TRBJ2-7, with 10 bases matching TRBD2. Germline CDR1 reads SNHLY; CDR2 reads FYNNEI. The CDR3 totals 18 residues. The V gene end was trimmed by 0 bases and the J gene end by 3 bases; junction bases not matched to a gene: 11.

This clonotype came up a few times. CDR3: CASSFEGIGQPQHF. Here the CDR3 DNA reads TGTGCCAGCAGCTTTGAGGGGATAGGACAGCCCCAGCATTTT. The V call is TRBV7-9, the J call TRBJ1-5; D may be TRBD1 (5 bases). The V end was cut by 3 bases, the J end by 7 bases, with 13 bases between. Per the germline V gene, CDR1 is SEHNR and CDR2 is FQNEAQ (reference sequence). The CDR3 totals 14 residues.

The chain joins TRBV9 to TRBJ2-2, with D uncertain. The CDR3 loop spans 13 amino acids. Per germline, CDR1 SGDLS and CDR2 YYNGEE. Trimming pared 3 bases from V and 1 base from J, leaving 4 bases between. The CDR3 DNA follows: TGTGCCAGCAGCGGACTGAACACCGGGGAGCTGTTTTTT. This encodes CASSGLNTGELFF.

A remark on this clonotype: A read error may explain this, as a much larger clone is one base away. The CDR3 bases are TGTGCCTGGAGCCAGGACAGGGGCTGCAATCAGCCCCAGCATTTT. This gives the protein CAWSQDRGCNQPQHF. The V call is TRBV30, the J call TRBJ1-5, with 9 bases matching TRBD1. The CDR3 is 15 residues long. Trimming removed 3 bases from V and 2 bases from J; junction bases left unmatched: 5. Germline V gene data show CDR1 as GTSNPN and CDR2 as SVGIG (reference sequence).

V gene TRBV15 combines with J gene TRBJ2-3; TRBD2 is a possible D gene (6 bases). The CDR3 length is 11 residues. Trimming removed 8 bases at V and 8 bases at J, with 11 bases between. Germline loops: CDR1 LNHNV, CDR2 YYDKDF (reference sequence). CDR3 sequence: CATRLEGTQYF. Written as DNA, the CDR3 is TGTGCCACCCGACTGGAGGGTACGCAGTATTTT.

This clonotype was seen only once. The V call is TRBV29-1, the J call TRBJ2-1; 7 bases agree with TRBD2. V lost 1 base, J lost 13 bases, and 13 bases stayed unmatched. CDR1 and CDR2 (germline): SQVTM, ANQGSEA. The CDR3 sequence is 14 residues long. CDR3 sequence reads: CSVEGAGTIETQFF. In DNA, the CDR3 is TGCAGCGTTGAAGGAGCCGGGACTATAGAGACCCAGTTCTTC.

The rearrangement uses TRBV25-1 and TRBJ2-5, with 7 bases that match TRBD2. The CDR3 runs to 15 residues. The ends lost 3 bases at V and 5 bases at J; junction bases unmatched: 9. The germline CDR1 and CDR2 sequences are MGHDK and SYGVNS. For the CDR3, the DNA is TGTGCCAGCAGTGATCAGCGGGGAGCCGGGGAGACCCAGTACTTC. Its protein is CASSDQRGAGETQYF. Supplemented by reference TRBV25-1 and TRBJ2-5, the full variable domain reads EADIYQTPRYLVIGTGKKITLECSQTMGHDKMYWYQQDPGMELHLIHYSYGVNSTEKGDLSSESTVSRIRTEHFPLTLESARPSHTSQYLCASSDQRGAGETQYFGPGTRLLVL.

This clonotype was found a few times. The chain joins TRBV20-1 to TRBJ2-5; 10 bases agree with TRBD2. The CDR3 length is 15 residues. With 6 bases clipped from V and 5 bases from J, the junction kept 12 bases outside the gene matches. Germline V lookup: CDR1 DFQATT, CDR2 SNEGSKA (reference sequence). For the CDR3, the DNA is TGCAGTGCGGAAGAGGCTAGCGGGAGTCAGGAGACCCAGTACTTC. Translating it yields CSAEEASGSQETQYF.